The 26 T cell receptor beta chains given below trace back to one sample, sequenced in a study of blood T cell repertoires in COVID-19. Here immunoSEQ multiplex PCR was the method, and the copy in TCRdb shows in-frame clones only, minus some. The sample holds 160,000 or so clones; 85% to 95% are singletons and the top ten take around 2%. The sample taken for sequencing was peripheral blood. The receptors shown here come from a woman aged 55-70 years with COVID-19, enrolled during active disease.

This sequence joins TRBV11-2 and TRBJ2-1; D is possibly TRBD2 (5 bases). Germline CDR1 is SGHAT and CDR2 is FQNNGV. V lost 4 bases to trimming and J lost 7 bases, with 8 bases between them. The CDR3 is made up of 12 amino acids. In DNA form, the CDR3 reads TGTGCCAGCAGCTCCGTAGCGAATGAGCAGTTCTTC. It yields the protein CASSSVANEQFF.

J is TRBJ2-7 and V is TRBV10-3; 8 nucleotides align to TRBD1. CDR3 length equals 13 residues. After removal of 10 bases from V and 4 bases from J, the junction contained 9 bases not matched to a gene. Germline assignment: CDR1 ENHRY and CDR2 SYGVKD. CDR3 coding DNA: TGTGCCAGCAACCAGGGGGCTTCGTACGAGCAGTACTTC. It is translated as CASNQGASYEQYF.

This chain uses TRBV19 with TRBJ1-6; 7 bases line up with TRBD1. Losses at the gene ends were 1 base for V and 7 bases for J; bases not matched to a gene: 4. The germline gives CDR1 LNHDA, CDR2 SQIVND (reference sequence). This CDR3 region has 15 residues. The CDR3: CASSIGGRGNSPLHF. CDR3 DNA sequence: TGTGCCAGTAGTATAGGGGGCAGGGGGAATTCACCCCTCCACTTT.

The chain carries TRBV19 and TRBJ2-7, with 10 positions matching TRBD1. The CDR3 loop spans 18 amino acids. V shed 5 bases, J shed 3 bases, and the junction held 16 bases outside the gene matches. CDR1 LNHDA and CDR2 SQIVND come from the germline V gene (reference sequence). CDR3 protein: CASSLRTPGTGEGYEQYF. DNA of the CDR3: TGTGCCAGTAGTCTACGTACACCCGGGACAGGGGAAGGCTACGAGCAGTACTTC.

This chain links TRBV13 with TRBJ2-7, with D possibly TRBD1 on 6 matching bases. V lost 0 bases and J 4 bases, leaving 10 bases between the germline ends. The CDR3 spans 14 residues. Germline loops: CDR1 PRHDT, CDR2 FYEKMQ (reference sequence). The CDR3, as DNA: TGTGCCAGCAGCTTAGGGGACAGAGAATACGAGCAGTACTTC. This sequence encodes CASSLGDREYEQYF.

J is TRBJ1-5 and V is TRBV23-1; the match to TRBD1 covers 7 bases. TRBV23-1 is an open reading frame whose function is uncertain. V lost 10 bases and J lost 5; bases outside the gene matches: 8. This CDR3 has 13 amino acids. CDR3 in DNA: TGCGCCATAAGGGGGCAGGGGGATCAGCCCCAGCATTTT. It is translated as CAIRGQGDQPQHF.

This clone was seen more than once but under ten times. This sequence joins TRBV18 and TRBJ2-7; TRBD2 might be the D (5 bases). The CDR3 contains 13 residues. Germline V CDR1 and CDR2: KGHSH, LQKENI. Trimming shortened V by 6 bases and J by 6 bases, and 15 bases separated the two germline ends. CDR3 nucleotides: TGTGCCAGCTCTCCCCTCCCAGGAGGCGAGCAGTACTTC. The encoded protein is CASSPLPGGEQYF.

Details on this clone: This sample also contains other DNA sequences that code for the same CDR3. As DNA, the CDR3 is TGTGCCAGCTCACCCCAGGCGAACACTGAAGCTTTCTTT. Amino acids: CASSPQANTEAFF. This rearrangement joins TRBV18 to TRBJ1-1, with no clear D. The V end lost 3 bases, the J end lost 1 base, and 6 bases lay between the germline ends. CDR3 length: 13 residues. CDR1 KGHSH and CDR2 LQKENI come from the germline V gene.

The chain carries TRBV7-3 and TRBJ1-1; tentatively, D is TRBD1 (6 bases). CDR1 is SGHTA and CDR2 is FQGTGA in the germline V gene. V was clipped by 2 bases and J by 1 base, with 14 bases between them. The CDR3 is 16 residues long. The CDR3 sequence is CASSLLGWGPNTEAFF. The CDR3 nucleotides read TGTGCCAGCAGCTTATTGGGGTGGGGGCCGAACACTGAAGCTTTCTTT.

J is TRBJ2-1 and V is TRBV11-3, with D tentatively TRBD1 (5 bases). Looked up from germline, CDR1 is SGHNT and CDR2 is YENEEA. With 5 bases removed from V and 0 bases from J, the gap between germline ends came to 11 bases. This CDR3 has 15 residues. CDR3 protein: CASSTRASSYNEQFF. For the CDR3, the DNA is TGTGCCAGCAGCACCAGGGCAAGCTCCTACAATGAGCAGTTCTTC.

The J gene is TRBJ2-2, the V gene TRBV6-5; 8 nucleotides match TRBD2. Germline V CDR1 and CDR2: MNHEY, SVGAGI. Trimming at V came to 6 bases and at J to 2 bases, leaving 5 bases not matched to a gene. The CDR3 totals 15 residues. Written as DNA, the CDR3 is TGTGCCAGCAGCCGGACTAGCCCTAACACCGGGGAGCTGTTTTTT. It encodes CASSRTSPNTGELFF.

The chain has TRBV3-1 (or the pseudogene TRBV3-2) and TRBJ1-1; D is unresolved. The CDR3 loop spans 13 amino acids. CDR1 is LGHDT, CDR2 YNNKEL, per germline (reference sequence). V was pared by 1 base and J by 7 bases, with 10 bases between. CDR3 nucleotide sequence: TGTGCCAGCAGCCAAGTAAGGGAGAGTGAAGCTTTCTTT. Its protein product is CASSQVRESEAFF.

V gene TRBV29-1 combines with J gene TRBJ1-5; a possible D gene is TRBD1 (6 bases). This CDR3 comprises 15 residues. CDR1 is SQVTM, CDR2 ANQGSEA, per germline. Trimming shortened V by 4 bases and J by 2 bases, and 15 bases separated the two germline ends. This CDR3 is CSVGEQGTGNQPQHF. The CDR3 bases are TGCAGCGTTGGGGAACAGGGAACGGGCAATCAGCCCCAGCATTTT.

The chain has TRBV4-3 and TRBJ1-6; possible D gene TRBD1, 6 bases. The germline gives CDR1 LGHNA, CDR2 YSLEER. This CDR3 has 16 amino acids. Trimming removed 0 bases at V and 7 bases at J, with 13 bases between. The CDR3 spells CASSQDVGGGNSPLHF. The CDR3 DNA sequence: TGCGCCAGCAGCCAAGATGTGGGCGGGGGCAATTCACCCCTCCACTTT.

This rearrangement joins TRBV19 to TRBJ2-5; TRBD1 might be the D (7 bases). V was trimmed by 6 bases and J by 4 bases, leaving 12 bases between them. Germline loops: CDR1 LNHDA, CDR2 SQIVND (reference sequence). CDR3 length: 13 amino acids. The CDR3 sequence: CASSIQGGETQYF. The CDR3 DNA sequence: TGTGCCAGTAGCATTCAGGGGGGAGAGACCCAGTACTTC.

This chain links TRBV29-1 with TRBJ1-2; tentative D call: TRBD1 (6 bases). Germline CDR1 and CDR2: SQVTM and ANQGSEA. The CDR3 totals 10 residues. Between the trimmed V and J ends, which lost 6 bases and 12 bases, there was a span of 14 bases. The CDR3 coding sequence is TGCAGCGTGCTCGGACAGAGACACACCTTC. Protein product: CSVLGQRHTF.

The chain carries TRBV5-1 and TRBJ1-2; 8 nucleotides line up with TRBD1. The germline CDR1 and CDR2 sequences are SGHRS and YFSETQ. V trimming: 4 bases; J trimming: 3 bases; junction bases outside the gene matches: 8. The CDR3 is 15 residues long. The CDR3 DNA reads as TGCGCCAGCAGCCAAGGACAGGGACGGCACTATGGCTACACCTTC. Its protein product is CASSQGQGRHYGYTF.

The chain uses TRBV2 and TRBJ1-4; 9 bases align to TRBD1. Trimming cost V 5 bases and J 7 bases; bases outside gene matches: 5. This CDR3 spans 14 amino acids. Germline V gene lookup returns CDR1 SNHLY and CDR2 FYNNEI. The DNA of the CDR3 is TGTGCCAGCAGTTCTGAGACAGGGGGTGAAAAACTGTTTTTT. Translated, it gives CASSSETGGEKLFF.

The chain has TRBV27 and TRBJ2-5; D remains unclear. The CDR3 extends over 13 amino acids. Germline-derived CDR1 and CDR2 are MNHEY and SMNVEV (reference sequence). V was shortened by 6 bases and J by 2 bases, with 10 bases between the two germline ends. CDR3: CASSPWHQETQYF. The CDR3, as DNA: TGTGCCAGCAGCCCGTGGCATCAAGAGACCCAGTACTTC.

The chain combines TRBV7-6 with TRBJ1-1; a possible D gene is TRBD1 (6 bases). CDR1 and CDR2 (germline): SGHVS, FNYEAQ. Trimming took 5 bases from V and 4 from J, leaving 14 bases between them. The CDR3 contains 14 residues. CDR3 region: CASSKQGGFTEAFF. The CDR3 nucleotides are TGTGCCAGCAGCAAACAGGGCGGATTCACTGAAGCTTTCTTT.

The CDR3 loop is CAISSLGQGDTEAFF. For the CDR3, the DNA is TGTGCCATCAGCTCACTCGGACAGGGTGACACTGAAGCTTTCTTT. The J gene is TRBJ1-1, the V gene TRBV10-3; 8 nucleotides align to TRBD1. J was trimmed by 3 bases and V by 6 bases; bases with no gene match: 9. The CDR3 spans 15 residues. Germline CDR1 reads ENHRY; CDR2 reads SYGVKD.

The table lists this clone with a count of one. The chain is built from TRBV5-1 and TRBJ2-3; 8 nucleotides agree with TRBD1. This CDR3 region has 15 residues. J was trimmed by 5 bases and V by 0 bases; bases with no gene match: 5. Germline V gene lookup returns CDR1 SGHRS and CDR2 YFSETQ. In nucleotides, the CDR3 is TGCGCCAGCAGCTTGGGGACAGGGTTTATAGATACGCAGTATTTT. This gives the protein CASSLGTGFIDTQYF.

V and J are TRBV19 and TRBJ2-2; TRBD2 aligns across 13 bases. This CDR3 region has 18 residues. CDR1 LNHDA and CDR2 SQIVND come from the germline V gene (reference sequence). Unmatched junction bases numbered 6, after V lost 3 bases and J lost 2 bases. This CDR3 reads CASSMGGLAGANTGELFF. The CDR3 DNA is TGTGCCAGTAGTATGGGAGGACTAGCGGGGGCCAACACCGGGGAGCTGTTTTTT.

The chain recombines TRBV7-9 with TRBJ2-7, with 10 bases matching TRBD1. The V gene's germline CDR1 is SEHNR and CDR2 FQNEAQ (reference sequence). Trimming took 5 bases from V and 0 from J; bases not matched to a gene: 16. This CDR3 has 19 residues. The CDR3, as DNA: TGTGCCAGCAGCGCCACCGGGACAGGGGACATCCTATACTCCTACGAGCAGTACTTC. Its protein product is CASSATGTGDILYSYEQYF.

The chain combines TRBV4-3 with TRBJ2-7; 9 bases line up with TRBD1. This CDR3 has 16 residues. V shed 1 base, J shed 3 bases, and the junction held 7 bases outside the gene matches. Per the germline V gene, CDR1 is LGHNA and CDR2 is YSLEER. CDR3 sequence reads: CASSQVEGTGIYEQYF. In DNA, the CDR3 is TGCGCCAGCAGCCAAGTCGAGGGGACAGGGATCTACGAGCAGTACTTC.

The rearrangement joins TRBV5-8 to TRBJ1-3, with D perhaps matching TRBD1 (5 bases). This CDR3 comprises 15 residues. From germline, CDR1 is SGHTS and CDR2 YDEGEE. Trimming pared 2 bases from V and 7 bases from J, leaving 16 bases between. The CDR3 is CASSFSRVRRNTIYF. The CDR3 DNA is TGTGCCAGCAGCTTCTCCAGGGTACGGCGGAACACCATATATTTT.